Following are 20 T cell receptor beta chains from one sample sequenced in a study of T cells after yellow fever vaccination. One entry per CDR3 protein results from TCRdb running MiXCR on the 5' RACE reads. In the table there are fewer than 650,000 distinct CDR3 sequences, around a fifth of which are singletons. Source: PBMCs, taken 21 days after the first yellow fever vaccination. The receptors here all came from a man aged 18 to 35 who received the YFV17D yellow fever vaccine.

This clonotype was counted a few times. This chain joins TRBV7-9 and TRBJ2-1; perhaps TRBD2 as D (6 bases). The CDR3 loop spans 15 amino acids. Germline loops: CDR1 SEHNR, CDR2 FQNEAQ (reference sequence). V was shortened by 0 bases and J by 10 bases, with 16 bases between the two germline ends. The CDR3 nucleotides are TGTGCCAGCAGCTTAGCGGGGGGTTATCGAGAAGAGCAGTTCTTC. This codes for CASSLAGGYREEQFF.

This clonotype was observed a handful of times. The CDR3 DNA sequence: TGTGCCAGCAGCCGCGCAAGGGGGCAGGGCGGGGAGCTGTTTTTT. This codes for CASSRARGQGGELFF. V gene TRBV11-1 combines with J gene TRBJ2-2; 7 nucleotides agree with TRBD1. V lost 5 bases and J lost 7; bases outside the gene matches: 10. The CDR3 spans 15 residues. Germline V gene sequence: CDR1 SGHAT, CDR2 FQDESV (reference sequence).

The chain couples TRBV12-3 or TRBV12-4 to TRBJ2-2; a weak D match, TRBD1 (5 bases). The CDR3 loop spans 13 amino acids. Deletions cut 8 bases from V and 2 bases from J, with 9 bases between. CDR3 sequence: CASQGINTGELFF. For the CDR3, the DNA is TGTGCCAGCCAGGGAATTAACACCGGGGAGCTGTTTTTT.

A few counts support this clonotype. This rearrangement joins TRBV5-6 to TRBJ1-4; 8 bases agree with TRBD1. J lost 3 bases, V lost 4 bases, and 5 bases had no gene match. The CDR3 is made up of 15 amino acids. CDR1 is SGHDT, CDR2 YYEEEE, per germline. The CDR3 DNA reads TGTGCCAGCAGCACAGACAGGGGTCCTAATGAAAAACTGTTTTTT. Its translation: CASSTDRGPNEKLFF.

The chain recombines TRBV4-3 with TRBJ2-2; 7 nucleotides match TRBD2. The CDR3 spans 18 residues. The germline V gene encodes CDR1 LGHNA and CDR2 YSLEER. V dropped 1 base and J dropped 3; count of bases not matched to a gene: 11. CDR3 loop: CASSQVRDFRGDTGELFF. In DNA form, the CDR3 reads TGCGCCAGCAGCCAAGTCCGGGACTTTCGGGGGGACACCGGGGAGCTGTTTTTT.

The chain uses TRBV28 and TRBJ2-7, with D uncertain. This CDR3 is built from 15 residues. Trimming removed 5 bases from V and 2 bases from J, with 16 bases in between. The germline V gene has CDR1 MDHEN and CDR2 SYDVKM. This chain's CDR3 is CASSQPADWPYEQYF. The CDR3 DNA reads as TGTGCCAGCAGTCAGCCCGCCGATTGGCCCTACGAGCAGTACTTC.

CDR3 sequence reads: CASSLGSHGRYEQFF. The CDR3 DNA reads TGTGCCAGCAGCTTAGGAAGTCATGGACGCTATGAGCAGTTCTTC. This rearrangement joins TRBV7-6 to TRBJ2-1; D call uncertain. The CDR3 is made up of 15 amino acids. The germline V and J ends were trimmed by 1 base and 8 bases, with 15 bases remaining between them. Looked up from germline, CDR1 is SGHVS and CDR2 is FNYEAQ.

This clonotype showed up just a few times. This chain uses TRBV6-5 with TRBJ2-3; D not resolved. Trimming left V 0 bases short and J 3 bases short, with 10 bases between. The CDR3 covers 15 residues. From germline, CDR1 is MNHEY and CDR2 SVGAGI. The CDR3 region is CASSYSEGYTDTQYF. For the CDR3, the DNA is TGTGCCAGCAGTTACTCGGAAGGGTATACAGATACGCAGTATTTT.

This clonotype was counted ten times or more. The J gene is TRBJ1-1, the V gene TRBV2, with D uncertain. The V gene's germline CDR1 is SNHLY and CDR2 FYNNEI. The CDR3 is made up of 12 amino acids. Trimming left V 4 bases short and J 2 bases short, with 5 bases between. CDR3 sequence (DNA): TGTGCCAGCAGTGTCACAAACACTGAAGCTTTCTTT. Amino acids: CASSVTNTEAFF.

The chain recombines TRBV11-2 with TRBJ2-2; TRBD2 matches 9 bases. Germline V CDR1 and CDR2: SGHAT, FQNNGV. The CDR3 has 13 residues. Trimming took 8 bases from V and 7 from J; bases not matched to a gene: 5. The CDR3 sequence: CASAGGAVGELFF. The DNA for the CDR3 is TGTGCCAGCGCGGGGGGGGCCGTCGGGGAGCTGTTTTTT.

There are a few counts of this clonotype. This chain connects TRBV2 to TRBJ2-3, with a tentative D call TRBD1 (5 bases). Germline V lookup: CDR1 SNHLY, CDR2 FYNNEI. V lost 6 bases and J lost 5, with 12 bases in between. This CDR3 comprises 13 residues. The CDR3 DNA is TGTGCCAGCAGCTTTTCTCAGGGAGATACGCAGTATTTT. This sequence encodes CASSFSQGDTQYF.

This clonotype was recorded at least ten times. The chain employs TRBV7-2 and TRBJ2-3; D is perhaps TRBD2 (7 bases). Germline V gene sequence: CDR1 SGHTA, CDR2 FQGNSA. Trimming removed 7 bases at V and 5 bases at J, with 22 bases between. The CDR3 consists of 16 residues. CDR3 sequence (DNA): TGTGCCAGCAACCGAAGGGAGTGGGGGGGCCAAGATACGCAGTATTTT. Translated: CASNRREWGGQDTQYF.

This clonotype was seen more than once but under ten times. V and J are TRBV10-3 and TRBJ1-1; D gene uncertain. V lost 0 bases and J lost 7, with 6 bases in between. Germline V CDR1 and CDR2: ENHRY, SYGVKD. The CDR3 runs 12 residues. CDR3 protein: CAISESKGEAFF. The CDR3 coding sequence is TGTGCCATCAGTGAGTCGAAGGGTGAAGCTTTCTTT.

The chain uses TRBV5-1 and TRBJ1-2, with unresolved D. The germline gives CDR1 SGHRS, CDR2 YFSETQ. CDR3 size: 16 residues. Trimming took 4 bases from V and 3 from J, leaving 19 bases between them. CDR3 sequence (DNA): TGCGCCAGCAGCAGTAAACAGCGTCCGGGTGACTATGGCTACACCTTC. Residues: CASSSKQRPGDYGYTF.

This sequence joins TRBV20-1 and TRBJ2-7; 11 bases align to TRBD2. The J segment lost 0 bases and the V segment lost 4 bases, leaving 8 bases of the junction unmatched. Germline V gene lookup returns CDR1 DFQATT and CDR2 SNEGSKA (reference sequence). The CDR3 sequence is 16 residues long. The CDR3 bases are TGCAGTGCTATCGGGGCTAGCGGGGGGAGCTCCTACGAGCAGTACGTC. Translated: CSAIGASGGSSYEQYV.

In this sample, this clonotype turned up a few times. The chain links TRBV2 to TRBJ1-1, with no clear D. Per germline, CDR1 SNHLY and CDR2 FYNNEI. The V gene lost 8 bases and the J gene lost 8 bases, with 12 bases spanning the gap. The CDR3 runs 11 residues. In DNA form, the CDR3 reads TGTGCCAGCCTTATCCAGGCCGAAGCTTTCTTT. It specifies CASLIQAEAFF.

This clonotype has a single count. The gene calls are TRBV12-5 and TRBJ2-7; TRBD1 matches at 7 bases. The CDR3 contains 13 residues. Germline CDR1 LGHNT, CDR2 FRNRAP. V trimming: 5 bases; J trimming: 2 bases; junction bases outside the gene matches: 3. DNA for the CDR3: TGTGCTAGTGGTCCTGGGACAGCCTACGAGCAGTACTTC. Amino acid sequence: CASGPGTAYEQYF.

This clonotype was seen ten or more times. This chain joins TRBV12-3 or TRBV12-4 and TRBJ1-1; D possibly corresponds to TRBD1 (6 bases). This CDR3 spans 15 amino acids. Trimming removed 5 bases from V and 1 base from J, with 14 bases in between. This CDR3 reads CASSPQPTGNTEAFF. DNA of the CDR3: TGTGCCAGCAGTCCGCAACCGACAGGGAACACTGAAGCTTTCTTT.

The rearrangement links TRBV12-3 or TRBV12-4 to TRBJ2-7, with D perhaps TRBD1 or TRBD2 (5 bases each). The CDR3 totals 16 residues. Trimming took 5 bases from V and 2 from J, leaving 19 bases between them. The CDR3 sequence is CASSLPGTLGAYEQYF. The DNA of the CDR3 is TGTGCCAGCAGTCTCCCGGGGACCCTCGGGGCCTACGAGCAGTACTTC.

The V and J genes are TRBV15 and TRBJ2-1, with D perhaps matching TRBD1 (8 bases). The germline V gene has CDR1 LNHNV and CDR2 YYDKDF (reference sequence). V lost 3 bases and J 8 bases, leaving 14 bases between the germline ends. CDR3 length: 14 amino acids. Here the CDR3 reads CATSSRTGRDEQFF. In nucleotides, the CDR3 is TGTGCCACCAGCAGTCGGACAGGGAGGGATGAGCAGTTCTTC.